These 27 T cell receptor beta chains were all obtained from the same sample, sequenced in a study of cytomegalovirus exposure and HLA in healthy donors (dated by TCRdb to about 2017). Receptor amplification or capture employed the immunoSEQ multiplex PCR assay. A mixture of 60 forward primers for TCR Vbeta segments and 13 reverse primers for TCR Jbeta segments was used in the multiplex PCR. The clones in this table, taken by TCRdb from immuneACCESS, are in-frame only. Not every clone is retained; where verified, under half of the shortfall comes from an unresolved V gene, and the cause of the rest is unknown. The sample table records around 91,000 clones; roughly 86% of these occur just once. The leading ten clones occupy 8% to 10% of the sample. Sequenced: PBMCs. The receptors come from a man aged 25-45 years in good health and CMV-seropositive.

The gene calls are TRBV5-1 and TRBJ2-7; D uncertain. V lost 1 base, J lost 6 bases, and 8 bases lay in between. The CDR3 sequence is 12 residues long. Per germline, CDR1 SGHRS and CDR2 YFSETQ. CDR3 sequence: CASSLTSLEQYF. The CDR3 DNA sequence: TGCGCCAGCAGCTTGACTTCCCTCGAGCAGTACTTC. Combining the CDR3 with reference TRBV5-1 and TRBJ2-7 gives the whole variable domain KAGVTQTPRYLIKTRGQQVTLSCSPISGHRSVSWYQQTPGQGLQFLFEYFSETQRNKGNFPGRFSGRQFSNSRSEMNVSTLELGDSALYLCASSLTSLEQYFGPGTRLTVT.

This clone was seen a few times. The chain couples TRBV4-1 to TRBJ2-2; 8 bases align to TRBD1. The germline V gene has CDR1 MGHRA and CDR2 YSYEKL. CDR3 length: 18 residues. Germline trimming cut 2 bases from V and 5 bases from J; bases unmatched to any gene: 13. The chain's CDR3 is CASSQPSRDRGRTGELFF. In nucleotides, the CDR3 is TGCGCCAGCAGCCAACCCTCGAGAGACAGGGGAAGAACCGGGGAGCTGTTTTTT.

V gene TRBV28 combines with J gene TRBJ2-1, with D possibly being TRBD1 (5 bases). Trimming removed 5 bases at V and 4 bases at J, with 9 bases between. The CDR3 loop spans 13 amino acids. The germline V gene has CDR1 MDHEN and CDR2 SYDVKM. The CDR3 loop is CASSPRQYNEQFF. CDR3 in DNA: TGTGCCAGCAGTCCCAGACAGTACAATGAGCAGTTCTTC.

The chain couples TRBV5-8 to TRBJ2-5; possibly TRBD2 for D (6 bases). The CDR3 length is 15 residues. Per the germline V gene, CDR1 is SGHTS and CDR2 is YDEGEE. V was pared by 4 bases and J by 4 bases, with 17 bases between. The chain's CDR3 is CASSLGTGSRETQYF. In DNA form, the CDR3 reads TGTGCCAGCAGCCTTGGCACCGGGAGCCGAGAGACCCAGTACTTC.

The CDR3 reads CASSLRSGGGFDEQYF. CDR3 coding DNA: TGTGCCAGCAGCTTAAGATCAGGGGGCGGTTTTGACGAGCAGTACTTC. This sequence joins TRBV11-2 and TRBJ2-5; 8 positions match TRBD1. The J call is doubtful: the DNA matches TRBJ2-7 better. Germline CDR1 is SGHAT and CDR2 is FQNNGV. CDR3 length equals 16 residues.

The gene calls are TRBV6-1 and TRBJ2-5, with 7 bases aligning to TRBD1. V was pared by 8 bases and J by 1 base, with 7 bases of the junction left unmatched. Per the germline V gene, CDR1 is MNHNS and CDR2 is SASEGT. The CDR3 sequence is 14 residues long. This chain's CDR3 is CASSIGQAQETQYF. In DNA, the CDR3 is TGTGCCAGCTCAATCGGACAGGCCCAAGAGACCCAGTACTTC.

The chain links TRBV4-1 to TRBJ2-7; weak D call: TRBD2 (5 bases). Germline lookup yields CDR1 MGHRA and CDR2 YSYEKL. The CDR3 loop spans 15 amino acids. V was cut by 0 bases and J by 2 bases, with 11 bases left in between. CDR3 nucleotide sequence: TGCGCCAGCAGCCAAGAGAGGGCAACAACCTACGAGCAGTACTTC. Its protein is CASSQERATTYEQYF.

This chain links TRBV30 with TRBJ2-5, with unresolved D. This CDR3 is 13 amino acids long. V dropped 8 bases and J dropped 5 bases, with 18 bases sitting between them. Germline assignment: CDR1 GTSNPN and CDR2 SVGIG (reference sequence). CDR3 nucleotide sequence: TGTGCCAGAGAGCGTAGTAGAGGCGAGACCCAGTACTTC. Translated: CARERSRGETQYF.

The rearrangement joins TRBV7-2 to TRBJ2-2; 10 positions agree with TRBD2. This CDR3 spans 15 amino acids. CDR1 and CDR2 (germline): SGHTA, FQGNSA. Trimming took 5 bases from V and 4 from J; bases not matched to a gene: 4. CDR3 residues: CASSPRLAGTGELFF. The CDR3 DNA sequence: TGTGCCAGCAGCCCGCGACTAGCGGGCACCGGGGAGCTGTTTTTT.

This clone has just one count. This chain connects TRBV5-1 to TRBJ2-1; D is possibly TRBD2 (5 bases). The V gene lost 3 bases and the J gene lost 4 bases, with 8 bases spanning the gap. The length of the CDR3 is 13 residues. CDR1 SGHRS and CDR2 YFSETQ come from the germline V gene. The CDR3 loop is CASSSDWYNEQFF. The CDR3 region has the DNA TGCGCCAGCAGCTCGGACTGGTACAATGAGCAGTTCTTC.

This chain uses TRBV19 with TRBJ2-1, with TRBD2 matching 9 bases. In germline, CDR1 is LNHDA, CDR2 SQIVND (reference sequence). The V segment lost 0 bases and the J segment 3 bases; nucleotides outside the gene matches: 6. The CDR3 consists of 17 residues. CDR3 in DNA: TGTGCCAGTAGTATAGATAGTGGGACTAGCAGCTACAATGAGCAGTTCTTC. Amino acid sequence: CASSIDSGTSSYNEQFF.

The rearrangement uses TRBV4-2 and TRBJ2-5, with 14 bases aligning to TRBD2. CDR3 size: 15 residues. Trimming at V came to 4 bases and at J to 4 bases, leaving 2 bases not matched to a gene. Germline assignment: CDR1 LGHNA and CDR2 YNFKEQ. The DNA for the CDR3 is TGTGCCAGCAGCCCGACTAGCGGGAGGGGAGAGACCCAGTACTTC. Translating it yields CASSPTSGRGETQYF.

The chain uses TRBV7-9 and TRBJ1-2; D not certain. CDR1 is SEHNR and CDR2 is FQNEAQ in the germline V gene (reference sequence). The CDR3 has 12 amino acids. V lost 1 base to trimming and J lost 4 bases, with 4 bases between them. The CDR3 spells CASSLDTYGYTF. The CDR3 DNA is TGTGCCAGCAGCTTAGACACCTATGGCTACACCTTC.

The chain joins TRBV11-2 to TRBJ2-1, with 12 nucleotides matching TRBD2. The CDR3 contains 16 residues. With 5 bases clipped from V and 6 bases from J, the junction kept 8 bases outside the gene matches. Germline lookup yields CDR1 SGHAT and CDR2 FQNNGV. The CDR3 reads CASSQRTSGTSNEQFF. The CDR3 DNA is TGTGCCAGCAGCCAACGGACTAGCGGGACGTCCAATGAGCAGTTCTTC.

The gene calls are TRBV27 and TRBJ2-3; 8 bases match TRBD2. The CDR3 sequence is 17 residues long. The germline gives CDR1 MNHEY, CDR2 SMNVEV (reference sequence). Unmatched junction bases numbered 8, after V lost 1 base and J lost 2 bases. CDR3 nucleotides: TGTGCCAGCAGTTTATATGGGCTAGCGGGTCTCACAGATACGCAGTATTTT. It specifies CASSLYGLAGLTDTQYF.

This sequence joins TRBV10-3 and TRBJ2-1; 10 bases match TRBD2. V gave up 4 bases and J gave up 10 bases; unmatched junction bases: 19. This CDR3 comprises 18 residues. Germline V gene lookup returns CDR1 ENHRY and CDR2 SYGVKD. The CDR3 loop is CAISGITAGTSDSGEQFF. CDR3 sequence (DNA): TGTGCCATCAGTGGAATTACGGCCGGGACTAGCGATTCTGGGGAGCAGTTCTTC.

V gene TRBV4-1 combines with J gene TRBJ2-7; 9 bases agree with TRBD2. This CDR3 spans 14 amino acids. Germline CDR1 and CDR2: MGHRA and YSYEKL. V trimming: 3 bases; J trimming: 6 bases; junction bases outside the gene matches: 6. As DNA, the CDR3 is TGCGCCAGCAGCCACCCGGGACTAGCATCCGAGCAGTACTTC. It translates to CASSHPGLASEQYF.

The rearrangement links TRBV9 to TRBJ2-1, with TRBD2 identical over 11 bases. The CDR3 has 16 amino acids. CDR1 is SGDLS and CDR2 is YYNGEE in the germline V gene. The V and J ends lost 3 bases and 0 bases, in that order; junction bases with no gene match: 2. The CDR3 coding sequence is TGTGCCAGCAGCGCCACTAGCGGGAGCTCCTACAATGAGCAGTTCTTC. The encoded protein is CASSATSGSSYNEQFF.

This chain connects TRBV5-1 to TRBJ1-1; the D gene is possibly TRBD1 (5 bases). Trimming pared 4 bases from V and 4 bases from J, leaving 14 bases between. The CDR3 runs 14 residues. Germline V gene lookup returns CDR1 SGHRS and CDR2 YFSETQ. In DNA, the CDR3 is TGCGCCAGCAGCCCTGGGACTTTTCTCACTGAAGCTTTCTTT. Translated: CASSPGTFLTEAFF.

V and J are TRBV4-2 and TRBJ2-4, with 8 bases fitting TRBD1. V lost 0 bases, J lost 4 bases, and 5 bases stayed unmatched. Germline assignment: CDR1 LGHNA and CDR2 YNFKEQ. The CDR3 totals 16 residues. In DNA, the CDR3 is TGTGCCAGCAGCCAAGACGGGGACAGGACGAAAAACATTCAGTACTTC. This gives the protein CASSQDGDRTKNIQYF.

The table lists this clone with a count of one. V usage is TRBV19 and J usage is TRBJ2-7, with D unclear. Between the trimmed V and J ends, which lost 3 bases and 2 bases, there was a span of 14 bases. CDR3 length: 15 amino acids. Germline assignment: CDR1 LNHDA and CDR2 SQIVND (reference sequence). CDR3 bases: TGTGCCAGTAGTATGTCGCCTACTCCCCCCTACGAGCAGTACTTC. Translated, it gives CASSMSPTPPYEQYF.

The chain joins TRBV7-3 to TRBJ2-5, with D possibly matching TRBD2 (5 bases). Trimming removed 5 bases from V and 3 bases from J, with 10 bases in between. The CDR3 spans 13 residues. Germline CDR1 is SGHTA and CDR2 is FQGTGA. The CDR3, as DNA: TGTGCCAGCAGCCGGGGAGTGGAAGAGACCCAGTACTTC. Its protein is CASSRGVEETQYF. Based on the CDR3 plus reference TRBV7-3 and TRBJ2-5, the full variable domain is GAGVSQTPSNKVTEKGKYVELRCDPISGHTALYWYRQSLGQGPEFLIYFQGTGAADDSGLPNDRFFAVRPEGSVSTLKIQRTERGDSAVYLCASSRGVEETQYFGPGTRLLVL.

The chain uses TRBV4-1 and TRBJ2-1; 8 nucleotides line up with TRBD2. Trimming at V came to 6 bases and at J to 5 bases, leaving 12 bases not matched to a gene. The CDR3 extends over 16 amino acids. Germline CDR1 reads MGHRA; CDR2 reads YSYEKL. The CDR3 protein is CASRAAGTRRDNEQFF. CDR3 nucleotide sequence: TGCGCCAGCAGGGCTGCCGGGACTAGAAGGGACAATGAGCAGTTCTTC.

The genes are TRBV11-2 and TRBJ1-2, with no clear D. CDR1 SGHAT and CDR2 FQNNGV come from the germline V gene. The CDR3 contains 13 residues. Trimming shortened V by 0 bases and J by 8 bases, and 10 bases separated the two germline ends. The CDR3, as DNA: TGTGCCAGCAGCTTAGACCGGATTAGCGGCTACACCTTC. It is translated as CASSLDRISGYTF.

The rearrangement uses TRBV2 and TRBJ2-7, with TRBD1 matching over 11 bases. Germline V gives CDR1 SNHLY, CDR2 FYNNEI. The CDR3 extends over 14 amino acids. V lost 6 bases, J lost 3 bases, and 4 bases stayed unmatched. This CDR3 reads CASSRDRGIYEQYF. CDR3 sequence (DNA): TGTGCCAGCAGCCGGGACAGGGGGATCTACGAGCAGTACTTC.

J is TRBJ2-7 and V is TRBV18, with unresolved D. The CDR3 sequence is 14 residues long. The V and J ends lost 0 bases and 6 bases respectively, with 12 bases between them. The germline V gene has CDR1 KGHSH and CDR2 LQKENI. The chain's CDR3 is CASSPPHTVREQYF. The CDR3 bases are TGTGCCAGCTCACCACCTCATACTGTTCGCGAGCAGTACTTC.

This clone was seen once. Here the CDR3 reads CASRASGSSSYNEQFF. The CDR3 DNA reads TGCGCCAGCAGGGCTAGCGGGTCGAGCTCCTACAATGAGCAGTTCTTC. The chain recombines TRBV5-1 with TRBJ2-1; 8 positions match TRBD2. V was pared by 5 bases and J by 0 bases, with 7 bases of the junction left unmatched. The CDR3 spans 16 residues. Germline V gene data show CDR1 as SGHRS and CDR2 as YFSETQ.